This T cell receptor (beta chain) emerged from a study of technical replicates of blood from a handful of donors. The method was immunoSEQ multiplex PCR; TCRdb's version includes in-frame clones alone and lacks a portion of them. The sample contains approximately 75,000 clones, 95% to 97% of which appear only once. The V and J ends lost 4 bases and 6 bases respectively, with 16 bases between them. Germline V CDR1 and CDR2: LNHDA, SQIVND (reference sequence). There are 14 residues in the CDR3. The V gene is TRBV19, the J gene TRBJ2-7, with D maybe TRBD1 (6 bases). Sequencing was carried out using T cells isolated from PBMCs. This TCR derives from a human donor in good health. The DNA for the CDR3 is TGTGCCAGTAGTACCGCCCGGACAGCCGGCGAGCAGTACTTC. Protein sequence: CASSTARTAGEQYF.